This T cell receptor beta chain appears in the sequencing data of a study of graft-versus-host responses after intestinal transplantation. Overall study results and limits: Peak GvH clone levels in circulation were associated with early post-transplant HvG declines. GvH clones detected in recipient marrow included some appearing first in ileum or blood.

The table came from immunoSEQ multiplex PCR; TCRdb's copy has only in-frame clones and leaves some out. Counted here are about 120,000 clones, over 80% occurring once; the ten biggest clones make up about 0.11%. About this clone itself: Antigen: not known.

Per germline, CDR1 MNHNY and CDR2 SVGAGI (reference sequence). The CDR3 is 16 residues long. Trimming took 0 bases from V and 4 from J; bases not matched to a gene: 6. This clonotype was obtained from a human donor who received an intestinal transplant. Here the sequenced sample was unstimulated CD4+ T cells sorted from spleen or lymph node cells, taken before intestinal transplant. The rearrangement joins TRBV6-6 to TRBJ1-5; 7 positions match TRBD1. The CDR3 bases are TGTGCCAGCAGTTACTCGACGACAGGGCGGAATCAGCCCCAGCATTTT. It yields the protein CASSYSTTGRNQPQHF.